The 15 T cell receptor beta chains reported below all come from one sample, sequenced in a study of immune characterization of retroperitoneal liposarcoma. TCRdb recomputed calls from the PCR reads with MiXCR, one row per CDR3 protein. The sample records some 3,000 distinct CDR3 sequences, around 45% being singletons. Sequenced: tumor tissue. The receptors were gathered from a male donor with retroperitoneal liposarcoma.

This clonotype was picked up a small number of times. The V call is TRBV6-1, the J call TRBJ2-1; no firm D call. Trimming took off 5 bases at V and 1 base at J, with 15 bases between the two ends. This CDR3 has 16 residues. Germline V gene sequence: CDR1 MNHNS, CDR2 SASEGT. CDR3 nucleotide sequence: TGTGCCAGCAGTCCCACCCCCGTCCGATCCTACAATGAGCAGTTCTTC. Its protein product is CASSPTPVRSYNEQFF.

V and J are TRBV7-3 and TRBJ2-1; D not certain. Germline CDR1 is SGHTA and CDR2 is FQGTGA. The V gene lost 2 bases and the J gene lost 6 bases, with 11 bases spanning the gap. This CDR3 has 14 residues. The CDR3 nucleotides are TGTGCCAGCAGCTTAGCCCAAGCCCCCAATGAGCAGTTCTTC. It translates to CASSLAQAPNEQFF.

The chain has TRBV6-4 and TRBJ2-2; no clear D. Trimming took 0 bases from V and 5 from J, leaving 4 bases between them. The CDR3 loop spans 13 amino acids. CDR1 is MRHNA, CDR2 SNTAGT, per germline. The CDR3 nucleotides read TGTGCCAGCAGTGACTCGTTTACCGGGGAGCTGTTTTTT. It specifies CASSDSFTGELFF.

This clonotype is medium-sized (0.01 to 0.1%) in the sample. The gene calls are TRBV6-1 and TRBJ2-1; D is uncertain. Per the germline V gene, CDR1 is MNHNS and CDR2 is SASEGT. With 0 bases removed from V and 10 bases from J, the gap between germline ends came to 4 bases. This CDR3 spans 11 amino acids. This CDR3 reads CASSEAGEQFF. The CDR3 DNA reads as TGTGCCAGCAGTGAAGCAGGGGAGCAGTTCTTC.

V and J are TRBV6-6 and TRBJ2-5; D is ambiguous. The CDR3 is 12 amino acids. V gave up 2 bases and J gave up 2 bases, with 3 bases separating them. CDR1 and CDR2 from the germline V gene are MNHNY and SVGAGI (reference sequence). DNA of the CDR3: TGTGCCAGCAGTTACAGACAAGAGACCCAGTACTTC. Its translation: CASSYRQETQYF.

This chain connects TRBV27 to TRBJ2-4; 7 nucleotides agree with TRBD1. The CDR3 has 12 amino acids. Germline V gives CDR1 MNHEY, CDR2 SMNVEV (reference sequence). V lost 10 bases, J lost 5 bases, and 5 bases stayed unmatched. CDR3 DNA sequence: TGTGCCACCGGACAGGACCAAAACATTCAGTACTTC. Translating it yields CATGQDQNIQYF.

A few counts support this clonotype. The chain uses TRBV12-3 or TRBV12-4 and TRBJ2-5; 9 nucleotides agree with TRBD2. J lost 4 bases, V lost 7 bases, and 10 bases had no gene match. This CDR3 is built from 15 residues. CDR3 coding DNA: TGTGCCAGCACCCCCTTTGCGGGGGGGGGAGAGACCCAGTACTTC. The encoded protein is CASTPFAGGGETQYF.

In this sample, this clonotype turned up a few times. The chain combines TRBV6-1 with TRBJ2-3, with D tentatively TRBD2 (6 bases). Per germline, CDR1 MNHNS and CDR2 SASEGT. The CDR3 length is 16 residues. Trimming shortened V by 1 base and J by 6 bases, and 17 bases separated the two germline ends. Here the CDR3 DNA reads TGTGCCAGCAGTGAAGAAGTCAGCATGGAGGGCGATACGCAGTATTTT. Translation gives CASSEEVSMEGDTQYF.

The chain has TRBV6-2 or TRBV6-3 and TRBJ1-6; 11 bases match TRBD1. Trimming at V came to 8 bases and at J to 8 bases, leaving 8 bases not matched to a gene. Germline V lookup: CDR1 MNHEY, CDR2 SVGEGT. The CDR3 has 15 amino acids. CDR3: CASQNPGQGDSPLHF. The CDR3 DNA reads TGTGCCAGCCAAAACCCGGGACAGGGGGATTCACCCCTCCACTTT.

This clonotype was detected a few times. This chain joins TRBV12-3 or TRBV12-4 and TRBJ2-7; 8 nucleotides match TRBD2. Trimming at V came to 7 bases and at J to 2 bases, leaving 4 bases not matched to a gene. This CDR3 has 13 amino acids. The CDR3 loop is CASMRAGAYEQYF. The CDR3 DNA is TGTGCCAGCATGCGAGCGGGAGCCTACGAGCAGTACTTC.

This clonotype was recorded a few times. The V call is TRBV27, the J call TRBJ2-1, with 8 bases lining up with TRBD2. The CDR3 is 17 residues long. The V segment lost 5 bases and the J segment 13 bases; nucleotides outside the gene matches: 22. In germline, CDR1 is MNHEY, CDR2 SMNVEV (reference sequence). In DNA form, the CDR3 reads TGTGCCAGCAGTCGCACCCAGAGCGGGGGAGTACGAGAGACCCAGTTCTTC. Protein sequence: CASSRTQSGGVRETQFF.

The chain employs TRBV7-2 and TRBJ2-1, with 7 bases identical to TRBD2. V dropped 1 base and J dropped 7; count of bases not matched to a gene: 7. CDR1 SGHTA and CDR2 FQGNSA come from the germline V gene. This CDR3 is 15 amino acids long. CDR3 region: CASSLVAGVVNEQFF. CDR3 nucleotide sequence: TGTGCCAGCAGCTTAGTTGCGGGGGTAGTGAATGAGCAGTTCTTC.

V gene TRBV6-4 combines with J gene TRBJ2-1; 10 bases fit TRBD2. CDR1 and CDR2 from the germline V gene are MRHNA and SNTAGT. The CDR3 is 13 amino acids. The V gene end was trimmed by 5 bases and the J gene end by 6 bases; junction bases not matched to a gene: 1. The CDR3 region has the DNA TGTGCCAGCAGTAGCGGGGGGGCCAATGAGCAGTTCTTC. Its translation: CASSSGGANEQFF.

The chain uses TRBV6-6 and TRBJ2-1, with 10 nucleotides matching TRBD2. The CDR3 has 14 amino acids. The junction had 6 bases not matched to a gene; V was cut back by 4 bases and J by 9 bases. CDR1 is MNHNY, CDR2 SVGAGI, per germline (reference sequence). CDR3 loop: CASSSSGSGGEQFF. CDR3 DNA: TGTGCCAGCAGTTCTAGCGGGAGCGGTGGTGAGCAGTTCTTC.

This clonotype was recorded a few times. The CDR3 loop is CASSKGTSGRQDTQYF. The CDR3 bases are TGTGCCAGCAGCAAAGGGACTAGCGGGAGGCAGGATACGCAGTATTTT. The chain uses TRBV11-3 and TRBJ2-3; 15 bases agree with TRBD2. Germline CDR1 and CDR2: SGHNT and YENEEA. The J segment lost 6 bases and the V segment lost 5 bases, leaving 6 bases of the junction unmatched. CDR3 length: 16 amino acids.